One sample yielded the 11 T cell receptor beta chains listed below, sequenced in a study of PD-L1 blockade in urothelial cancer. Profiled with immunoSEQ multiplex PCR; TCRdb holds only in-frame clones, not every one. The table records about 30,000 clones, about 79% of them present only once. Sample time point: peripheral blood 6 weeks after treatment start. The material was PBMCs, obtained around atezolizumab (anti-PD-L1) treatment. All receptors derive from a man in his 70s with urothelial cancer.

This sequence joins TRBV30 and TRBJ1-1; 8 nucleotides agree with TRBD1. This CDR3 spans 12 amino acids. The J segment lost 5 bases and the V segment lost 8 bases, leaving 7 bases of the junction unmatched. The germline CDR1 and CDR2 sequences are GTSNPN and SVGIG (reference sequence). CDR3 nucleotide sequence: TGTGCCAGTGGACAGGGTGGAACTGAAGCTTTCTTT. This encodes CASGQGGTEAFF.

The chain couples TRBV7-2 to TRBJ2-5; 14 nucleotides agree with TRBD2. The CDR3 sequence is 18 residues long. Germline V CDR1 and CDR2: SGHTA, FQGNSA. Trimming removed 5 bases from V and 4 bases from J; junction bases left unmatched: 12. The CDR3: CASSARLAGGLSVETQYF. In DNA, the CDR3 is TGTGCCAGCAGCGCGCGACTAGCGGGGGGGCTTAGTGTAGAGACCCAGTACTTC.

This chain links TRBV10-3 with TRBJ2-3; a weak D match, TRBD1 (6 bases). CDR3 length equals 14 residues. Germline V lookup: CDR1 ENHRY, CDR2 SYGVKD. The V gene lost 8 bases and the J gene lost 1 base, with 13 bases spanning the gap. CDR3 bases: TGTGCCATCGGCAGGACAGAAGGCACAGATACGCAGTATTTT. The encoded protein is CAIGRTEGTDTQYF.

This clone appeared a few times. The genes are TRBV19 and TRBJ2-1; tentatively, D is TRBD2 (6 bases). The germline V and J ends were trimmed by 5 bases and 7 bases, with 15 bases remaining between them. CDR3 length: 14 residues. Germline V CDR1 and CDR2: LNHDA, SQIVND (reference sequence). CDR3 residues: CASSVPETRNEQFF. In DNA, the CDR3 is TGTGCCAGTAGTGTTCCTGAGACTAGGAATGAGCAGTTCTTC.

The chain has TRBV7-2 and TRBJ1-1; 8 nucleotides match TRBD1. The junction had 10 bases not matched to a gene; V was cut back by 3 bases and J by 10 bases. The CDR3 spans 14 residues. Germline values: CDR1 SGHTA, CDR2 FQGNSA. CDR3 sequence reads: CASSLATGGRGAFF. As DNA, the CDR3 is TGTGCCAGCAGCTTGGCCACAGGGGGTAGAGGAGCTTTCTTT.

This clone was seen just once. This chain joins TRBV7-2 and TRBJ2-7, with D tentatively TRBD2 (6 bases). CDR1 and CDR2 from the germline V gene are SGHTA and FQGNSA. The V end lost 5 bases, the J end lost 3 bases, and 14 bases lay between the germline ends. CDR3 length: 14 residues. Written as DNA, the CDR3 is TGTGCCAGCAGCGTTGGTGGGGGGTTCTACGAGCAGTACTTC. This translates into CASSVGGGFYEQYF. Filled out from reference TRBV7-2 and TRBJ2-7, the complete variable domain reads GAGVSQSPSNKVTEKGKDVELRCDPISGHTALYWYRQSLGQGLEFLIYFQGNSAPDKSGLPSDRFSAERTGGSVSTLTIQRTQQEDSAVYLCASSVGGGFYEQYFGPGTRLTVT.

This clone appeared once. CDR3 in DNA: TGTGCCAGCAGCGGAGGGTTCAGTTTTAATGAAAAACTGTTTTTT. Protein sequence: CASSGGFSFNEKLFF. The J gene is TRBJ1-4, the V gene TRBV5-5; D ambiguous. The length of the CDR3 is 15 residues. Germline CDR1 is SGHKS and CDR2 is YYEKEE (reference sequence). Trimming pared 4 bases from V and 4 bases from J, leaving 14 bases between.

DNA of the CDR3: TGTGCCAGCAGGGACAGGGGAGGAATCGAGACCCAGTACTTC. It codes for CASRDRGGIETQYF. The chain carries TRBV2 and TRBJ2-5; TRBD1 matches 9 bases. Germline V gives CDR1 SNHLY, CDR2 FYNNEI. The CDR3 is 14 residues long. With 6 bases clipped from V and 5 bases from J, the junction kept 7 bases outside the gene matches.

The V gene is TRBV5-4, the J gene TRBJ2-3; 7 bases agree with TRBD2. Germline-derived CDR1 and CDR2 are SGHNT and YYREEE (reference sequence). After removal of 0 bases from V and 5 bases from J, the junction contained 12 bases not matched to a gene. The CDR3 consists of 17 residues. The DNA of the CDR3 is TGTGCCAGCAGCTTGGTTTGGGGCGGGAGCGGAGGAGATACGCAGTATTTT. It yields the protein CASSLVWGGSGGDTQYF.

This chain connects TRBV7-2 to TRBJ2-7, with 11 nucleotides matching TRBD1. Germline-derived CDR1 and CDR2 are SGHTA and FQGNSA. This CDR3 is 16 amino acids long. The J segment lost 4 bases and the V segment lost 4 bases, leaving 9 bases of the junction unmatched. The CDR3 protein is CASSSPRDRGVYEQYF. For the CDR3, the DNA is TGTGCCAGCAGCTCCCCCAGGGACAGGGGGGTTTACGAGCAGTACTTC.

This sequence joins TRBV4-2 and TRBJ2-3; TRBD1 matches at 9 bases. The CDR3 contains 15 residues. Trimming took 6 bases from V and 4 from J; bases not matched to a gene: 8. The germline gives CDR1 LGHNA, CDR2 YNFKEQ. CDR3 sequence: CASRPEGQGPDTQYF. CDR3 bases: TGTGCCAGCAGGCCCGAGGGACAGGGACCAGATACGCAGTATTTT.